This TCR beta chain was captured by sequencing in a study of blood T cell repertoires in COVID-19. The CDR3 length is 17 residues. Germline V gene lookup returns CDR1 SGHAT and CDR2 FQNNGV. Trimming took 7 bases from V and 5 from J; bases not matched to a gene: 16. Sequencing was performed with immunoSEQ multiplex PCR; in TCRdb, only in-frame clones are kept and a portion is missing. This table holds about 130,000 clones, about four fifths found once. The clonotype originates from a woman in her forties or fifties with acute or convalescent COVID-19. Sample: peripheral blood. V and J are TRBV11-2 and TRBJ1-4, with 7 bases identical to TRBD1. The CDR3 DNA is TGTGCCAGCACCAATATAGAGGGGGCAGGGACAAATGAAAAACTGTTTTTT. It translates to CASTNIEGAGTNEKLFF.